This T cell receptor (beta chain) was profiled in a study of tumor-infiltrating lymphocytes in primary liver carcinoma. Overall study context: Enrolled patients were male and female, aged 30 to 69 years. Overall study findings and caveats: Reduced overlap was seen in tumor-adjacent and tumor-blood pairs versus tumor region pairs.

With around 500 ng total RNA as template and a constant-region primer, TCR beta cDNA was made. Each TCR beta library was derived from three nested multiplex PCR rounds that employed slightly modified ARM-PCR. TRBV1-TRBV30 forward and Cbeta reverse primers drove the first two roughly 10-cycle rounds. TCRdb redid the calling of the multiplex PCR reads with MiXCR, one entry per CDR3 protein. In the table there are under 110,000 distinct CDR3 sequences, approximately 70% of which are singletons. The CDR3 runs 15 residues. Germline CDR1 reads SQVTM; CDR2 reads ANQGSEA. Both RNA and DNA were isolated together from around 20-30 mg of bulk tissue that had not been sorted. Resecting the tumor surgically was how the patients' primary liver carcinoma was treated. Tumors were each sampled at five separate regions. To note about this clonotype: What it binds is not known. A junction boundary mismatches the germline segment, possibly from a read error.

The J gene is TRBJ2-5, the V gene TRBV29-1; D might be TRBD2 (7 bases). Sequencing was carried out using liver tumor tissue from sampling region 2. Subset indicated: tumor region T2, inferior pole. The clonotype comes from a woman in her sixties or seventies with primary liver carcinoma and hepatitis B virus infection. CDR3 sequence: CSVEPAGGRQKTQYF. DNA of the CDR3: TGCAGTGTTGAACCGGCCGGGGGGCGGCAAAAGACCCAGTACTTC.